This T cell receptor beta chain was identified during a study of T cells in localized non-small cell lung cancer. TCRdb's copy holds only in-frame clones and misses some; the assay was immunoSEQ multiplex PCR. The sample lists about 1,400 clones; approximately 38% were seen once. Notes on the study in general: It remains possible that heterogeneity exists, since only one tumor region was sequenced. Researchers found a median around 57 of the top 100 tumor clones in adjacent lung. Uninvolved adjacent lung showed the highest T cell clonality, exceeding tumor.

Trimming stripped 4 bases from V and 3 bases from J, with 9 bases between. Germline CDR1 reads LNHDA; CDR2 reads SQIVND (reference sequence). This CDR3 comprises 13 residues. About this clone: Its target is not known.

The rearrangement links TRBV19 to TRBJ1-1; D unresolved. The sample here was lung tumor tissue, taken before any cancer treatment. This TCR was sampled from a male donor aged 60 or over with stage I squamous cell lung carcinoma. This CDR3 is CASSTPPDTEAFF. The CDR3 DNA follows: TGTGCCAGTAGTACACCCCCGGACACTGAAGCTTTCTTT.